The 2 T cell receptor beta chains in this list originate from one sample, sequenced in a study of T cell changes during pregnancy in multiple sclerosis. Method: immunoSEQ multiplex PCR; TCRdb's copy keeps in-frame clones and lacks some. Of about 70,000 clones listed, about 92% are singletons. The starting material was peripheral blood, obtained in the second trimester of pregnancy. The receptors shown here come from a female donor in good health, enrolled as a control in a pregnancy study.

This clone has more than one count but fewer than ten. The chain employs TRBV10-3 and TRBJ2-5, with 10 bases that match TRBD1. V dropped 10 bases and J dropped 4; count of bases not matched to a gene: 3. CDR3 size: 12 residues. The germline CDR1 and CDR2 sequences are ENHRY and SYGVKD. The CDR3 reads CATRTGGETQYF. CDR3 nucleotide sequence: TGTGCCACACGGACAGGGGGAGAGACCCAGTACTTC.

The V call is TRBV7-2, the J call TRBJ1-1, with D tentatively TRBD1 (5 bases). The CDR3 is 13 residues long. V lost 5 bases, J lost 10 bases, and 17 bases lay in between. Germline CDR1 is SGHTA and CDR2 is FQGNSA. The CDR3 DNA sequence: TGTGCCAGCAGCCCCTCCCTGCGGGGGGGAGCTTTCTTT. It codes for CASSPSLRGGAFF.